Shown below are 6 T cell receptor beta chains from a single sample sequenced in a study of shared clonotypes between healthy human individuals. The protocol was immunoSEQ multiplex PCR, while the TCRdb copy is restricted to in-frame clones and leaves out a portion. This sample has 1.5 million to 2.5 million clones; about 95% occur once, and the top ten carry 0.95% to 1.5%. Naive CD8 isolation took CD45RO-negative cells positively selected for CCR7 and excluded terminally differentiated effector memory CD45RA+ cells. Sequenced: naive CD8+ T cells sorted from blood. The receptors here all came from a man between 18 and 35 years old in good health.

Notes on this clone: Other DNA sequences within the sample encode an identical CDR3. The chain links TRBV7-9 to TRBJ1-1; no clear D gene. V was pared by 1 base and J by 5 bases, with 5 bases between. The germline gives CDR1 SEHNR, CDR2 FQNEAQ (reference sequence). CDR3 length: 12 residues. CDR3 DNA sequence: TGTGCCAGCAGCTTAGGATTGACTGAAGCTTTCTTT. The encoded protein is CASSLGLTEAFF.

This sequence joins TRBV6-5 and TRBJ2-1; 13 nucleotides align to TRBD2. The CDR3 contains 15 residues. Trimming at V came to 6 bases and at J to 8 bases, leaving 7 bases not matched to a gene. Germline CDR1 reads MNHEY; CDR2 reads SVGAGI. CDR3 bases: TGTGCCAGCAGCCATACTAGCGGGGGGGCCGATGAGCAGTTCTTC. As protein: CASSHTSGGADEQFF.

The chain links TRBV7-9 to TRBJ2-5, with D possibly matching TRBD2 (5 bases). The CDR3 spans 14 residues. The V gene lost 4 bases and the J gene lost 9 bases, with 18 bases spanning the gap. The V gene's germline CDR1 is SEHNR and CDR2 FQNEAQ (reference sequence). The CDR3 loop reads CASSSLWGDGAQYF. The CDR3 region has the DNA TGTGCCAGCAGCTCGCTTTGGGGAGATGGGGCCCAGTACTTC. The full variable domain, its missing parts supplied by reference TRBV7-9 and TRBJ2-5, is DTGVSQNPRHKITKRGQNVTFRCDPISEHNRLYWYRQTLGQGPEFLTYFQNEAQLEKSRLLSDRFSAERPKGSFSTLEIQRTEQGDSAMYLCASSSLWGDGAQYFGPGTRLLVL.

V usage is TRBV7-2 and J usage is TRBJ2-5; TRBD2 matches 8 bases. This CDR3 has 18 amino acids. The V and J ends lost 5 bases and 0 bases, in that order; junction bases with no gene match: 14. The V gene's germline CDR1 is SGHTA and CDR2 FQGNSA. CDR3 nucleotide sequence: TGTGCCAGCAGCCCTGACCCCGAGCGGGGGCCTTACCAAGAGACCCAGTACTTC. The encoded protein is CASSPDPERGPYQETQYF.

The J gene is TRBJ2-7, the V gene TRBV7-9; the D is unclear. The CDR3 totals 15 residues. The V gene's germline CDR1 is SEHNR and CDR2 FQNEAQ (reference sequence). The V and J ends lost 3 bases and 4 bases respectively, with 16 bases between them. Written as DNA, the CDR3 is TGTGCCAGCAGCTTGGGTGACTCGAGAGCGTACGAGCAGTACTTC. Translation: CASSLGDSRAYEQYF.

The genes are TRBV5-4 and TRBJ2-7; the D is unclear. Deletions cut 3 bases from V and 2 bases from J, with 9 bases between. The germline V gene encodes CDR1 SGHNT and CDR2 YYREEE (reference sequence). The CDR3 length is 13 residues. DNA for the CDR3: TGTGCCAGCAGCTCGGCAGGAGCCTACGAGCAGTACTTC. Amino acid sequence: CASSSAGAYEQYF.